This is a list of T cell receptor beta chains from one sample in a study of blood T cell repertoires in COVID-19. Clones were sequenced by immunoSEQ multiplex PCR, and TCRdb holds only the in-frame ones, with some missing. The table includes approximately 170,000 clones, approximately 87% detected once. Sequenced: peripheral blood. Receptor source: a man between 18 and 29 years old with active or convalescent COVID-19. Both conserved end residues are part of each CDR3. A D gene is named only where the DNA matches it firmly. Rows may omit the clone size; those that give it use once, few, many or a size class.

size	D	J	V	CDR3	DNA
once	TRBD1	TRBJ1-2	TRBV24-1	CATRPGTGYGYTF	TGTGCCACCCGGCCAGGGACAGGCTATGGCTACACCTTC
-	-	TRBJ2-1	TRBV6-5	CASSSQGAQFF	TGTGCCAGCAGCTCCCAGGGTGCGCAGTTCTTC
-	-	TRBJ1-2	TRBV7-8	CASSLIAGGYYTF	TGTGCCAGCAGCTTAATTGCTGGAGGGTACTACACCTTC
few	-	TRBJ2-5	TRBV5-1	CASSLGVQETQYF	TGCGCCAGCAGCTTGGGCGTCCAAGAGACCCAGTACTTC
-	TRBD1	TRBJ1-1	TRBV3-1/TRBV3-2	CASSPTTGSPEAFF	TGTGCCAGCAGCCCGACGACAGGGAGCCCTGAAGCTTTCTTT
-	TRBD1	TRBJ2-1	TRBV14	CASSQAQGAYNEQFF	TGTGCCAGCAGCCAAGCCCAGGGGGCGTACAATGAGCAGTTCTTC
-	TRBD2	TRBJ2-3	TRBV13	CAAARDYTDTQYF	TGTGCCGCGGCGAGGGACTACACAGATACGCAGTATTTT
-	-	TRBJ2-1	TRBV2	CASIEGSYNEQFF	TGTGCCAGCATCGAGGGTTCCTACAATGAGCAGTTCTTC
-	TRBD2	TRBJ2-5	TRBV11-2	CASSLRTSGGETQYF	TGTGCCAGCAGCCTTCGGACTAGCGGGGGAGAGACCCAGTACTTC
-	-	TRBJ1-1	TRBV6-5	CATHRTVGGDTEAFF	TGTGCCACCCATAGGACAGTGGGAGGGGACACTGAAGCTTTCTTT
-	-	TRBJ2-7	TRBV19	CASSIRESYEQYF	TGTGCCAGTAGTATAAGGGAGTCCTACGAGCAGTACTTC
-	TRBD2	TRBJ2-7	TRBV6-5	CASSYSVSGTSYEQYF	TGTGCCAGCAGTTACTCTGTAAGCGGGACCTCCTACGAGCAGTACTTC
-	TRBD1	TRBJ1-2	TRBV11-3	CASSLGQGSYGYTF	TGTGCCAGCAGCTTAGGACAGGGCAGCTATGGCTACACCTTC
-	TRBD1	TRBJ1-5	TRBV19	CASRDRDYSNQPQHF	TGTGCCAGCCGGGACAGAGATTATAGCAATCAGCCCCAGCATTTT
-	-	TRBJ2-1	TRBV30	CAWSGFSSYNEQFF	TGTGCCTGGAGTGGATTTAGCTCCTACAATGAGCAGTTCTTC
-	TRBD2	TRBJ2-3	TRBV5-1	CASSPRHGEGPDTQYF	TGCGCCAGCAGCCCAAGGCATGGGGAGGGCCCAGATACGCAGTATTTT
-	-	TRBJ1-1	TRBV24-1	CATSDPRSARDTEAFF	TGTGCCACCAGTGATCCCCGGTCAGCGCGGGACACTGAAGCTTTCTTT
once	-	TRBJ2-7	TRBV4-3	CASSQGVAGTYEQYF	TGCGCCAGCAGCCAAGGGGTGGCGGGGACCTACGAGCAGTACTTC
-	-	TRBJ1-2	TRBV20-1	CSVGGSGGYTF	TGCAGTGTAGGGGGAAGTGGGGGCTACACCTTC
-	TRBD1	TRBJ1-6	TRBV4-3	CASSRDRGDSPLHF	TGCGCCAGCAGCAGGGACAGGGGTGATTCACCCCTCCACTTT
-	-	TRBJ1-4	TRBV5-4	CASSFGTYEKLFF	TGTGCCAGCAGCTTTGGGACATATGAAAAACTGTTTTTT
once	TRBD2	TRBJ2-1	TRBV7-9	CASRSSGGKQFF	TGTGCCAGCAGATCGAGCGGGGGGAAGCAGTTCTTC
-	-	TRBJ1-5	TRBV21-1	CASITKRNRGEHQPQHF	TGTGCCAGCATCACAAAAAGGAACAGGGGGGAGCATCAGCCCCAGCATTTT
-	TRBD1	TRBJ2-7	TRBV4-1	CARSPQGAYEQYF	TGCGCCCGCAGCCCACAGGGGGCCTACGAGCAGTACTTC
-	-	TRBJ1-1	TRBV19	CASSLGNTEAFF	TGTGCCAGTAGTCTCGGGAACACTGAAGCTTTCTTT
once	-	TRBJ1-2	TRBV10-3	CAISESQGSYGYTF	TGTGCCATCAGTGAGTCACAGGGTAGCTATGGCTACACCTTC
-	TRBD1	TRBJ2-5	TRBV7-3	CASSEGQRQTQYF	TGTGCCAGCAGCGAGGGACAGAGGCAGACCCAGTACTTC
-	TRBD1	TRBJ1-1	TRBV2	CASRRAGGSKSPEAFF	TGTGCCAGCAGGCGGGCAGGGGGCTCGAAAAGCCCTGAAGCTTTCTTT
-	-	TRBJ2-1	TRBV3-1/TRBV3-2	CASRPTSGTSFYNEQFF	TGTGCCAGCAGACCTACCTCCGGGACTTCGTTCTACAATGAGCAGTTCTTC
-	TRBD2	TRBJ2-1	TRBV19	CASISAASGGRAYNEQFF	TGTGCCAGTATTTCCGCGGCTAGCGGGGGCCGGGCTTACAATGAGCAGTTCTTC
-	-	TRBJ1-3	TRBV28	CASSFAAGNTIYF	TGTGCCAGCAGTTTTGCGGCTGGAAACACCATATATTTT
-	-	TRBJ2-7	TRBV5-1	CASPKTALTSYEQYF	TGCGCCAGCCCTAAGACTGCCCTCACCTCCTACGAGCAGTACTTC
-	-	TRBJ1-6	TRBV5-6	CASRETGRNSPLHF	TGTGCCAGCAGGGAGACAGGCAGGAATTCACCCCTCCACTTT